Listed below are T cell receptor beta chains from one sample, sequenced in a study of technical replicates of blood from a handful of donors. TCRdb keeps only in-frame clones here, not all; method: immunoSEQ multiplex PCR. The sample lists approximately 59,000 clones, around 86% occurring once. Sequenced: PBMCs. All receptors come from a human donor in good health. Some clones in this sample may be carry-over from other donors' samples. The CDR3 runs from the conserved cysteine through the conserved F or W. D genes are given only for firm matches. Some rows have no size entry. The others give once, few or many, or a class for an expanded clone.

TRBV4-1	TRBJ1-2	-	once	TGCGCCAGCAGTCAAAGCAGCGGGGGCCGGGACTATGGCTACACCTTC	CASSQSSGGRDYGYTF
TRBV5-1	TRBJ1-1	TRBD1	-	TGCGCCAGCAGCTTGACAGGGGGTACTGAAGCTTTCTTT	CASSLTGGTEAFF
TRBV7-2	TRBJ2-3	TRBD2	-	TGTGCCAACAGCTTCGGGACTAGCGGGGGAGCGCCAGATACGCAGTATTTT	CANSFGTSGGAPDTQYF
TRBV9	TRBJ1-2	-	-	TGTGCCAGCAGCCCGAGGACAGCGCCCATCTATGGCTACACCTTC	CASSPRTAPIYGYTF
TRBV30	TRBJ1-5	-	few	TGTGCCTGGAGTCCAGGTAGCAATCAGCCCCAGCATTTT	CAWSPGSNQPQHF
TRBV7-3	TRBJ2-1	TRBD1	-	TGTGCCAGCAGCTTAACGACTGGACAGGGGCCGGGTGTTCAGTTCTTC	CASSLTTGQGPGVQFF
TRBV5-5	TRBJ2-3	-	-	TGTGCCAGCAGCTCCGTCCGGTCAGATACGCAGTATTTT	CASSSVRSDTQYF
TRBV7-7	TRBJ2-5	-	few	TGTGCCAGCAGCTCGGGAGAGACCCAGTACTTC	CASSSGETQYF
TRBV4-1	TRBJ2-7	-	-	TGCGCCAGCAGCTCACGGCGGGGGCCCGCCGAGCAGTACTTC	CASSSRRGPAEQYF
TRBV18	TRBJ2-5	TRBD2	-	TGTGCCAGCTCACCACAGGCGGGACTAAAAGAGACCCAGTACTTC	CASSPQAGLKETQYF
TRBV7-6	TRBJ2-2	TRBD1	-	TGTGCCAGCAGCTTACCCAAACCGGGACAGGGGGCCCGGCAGGGGAGCTCCGGGGAGCTGTTTTTT	CASSLPKPGQGARQGSSGELFF
TRBV10-1	TRBJ1-5	-	-	TGCGCCAGCAGTGGAGTCAGCGGGCATCTGTCCCAGCATTTT	CASSGVSGHLSQHF
TRBV5-6	TRBJ2-5	-	few	TGTGCCAGCACCGCTCGGGGGGCTGCGGAGACCCAGTACTTC	CASTARGAAETQYF
TRBV9	TRBJ2-5	TRBD2	-	TGTGCCAGCAGCGTAGATAGCGGGGGTCGGGAGACCCAGTACTTC	CASSVDSGGRETQYF
TRBV28	TRBJ2-2	TRBD1	-	TGTGCCAGCACTCGTGGGGACAGTCGGGTTGGCGGGGAGCTGTTTTTT	CASTRGDSRVGGELFF
TRBV7-2	TRBJ2-7	TRBD2	-	TGTGCCAGCAGCTTTGGCGGGAGCTACGAGCAGTACTTC	CASSFGGSYEQYF
TRBV10-3	TRBJ1-1	-	few	TGTGCCATCAGTGAGGTGGAGGGACTGAACACTGAAGCTTTCTTT	CAISEVEGLNTEAFF
TRBV6-5	TRBJ1-4	-	-	TGTGCCAGCAGTTACTCCGCGGGAGAAAAACTGTTTTTT	CASSYSAGEKLFF
TRBV11-2	TRBJ2-3	-	-	TGTGCCAGCAGCCCTCTTTCTTTCGGGGGCACAGATACGCAGTATTTT	CASSPLSFGGTDTQYF
TRBV19	TRBJ1-5	TRBD1	once	TGTGCCAGTAGTATAAGGGGGCGATGGTCCAGGCCCCAGCATTTT	CASSIRGRWSRPQHF
TRBV5-1	TRBJ2-5	TRBD2	-	TGCGCCAGCAGCCCCTGGGGTAGCGGGGTTCAAGAGACCCAGTACTTC	CASSPWGSGVQETQYF
TRBV6-5	TRBJ1-5	TRBD1	-	TGTGCCAGCAGTGGACAGGGGGGGGGTCAGCCCCAGCATTTT	CASSGQGGGQPQHF
TRBV6-6	TRBJ2-7	TRBD1	-	TGTGCCAGCAGTTACGGGACAGAGAGCTCCTACGAGCAGTACTTC	CASSYGTESSYEQYF
TRBV19	TRBJ2-1	TRBD2	-	TGTGCCAGTAGTCCGCGGGGGGCAGGGAATGAGCAGTTCTTC	CASSPRGAGNEQFF
TRBV10-3	TRBJ2-1	-	-	TGTGCCATCAGTGACCCCAGGTTAAATACCTACAATGAGCAGTTCTTC	CAISDPRLNTYNEQFF
TRBV9	TRBJ1-2	TRBD1	-	TGTGCCAGCAGCCTAGCCGGGACAGGAGACGGCTACACCTTC	CASSLAGTGDGYTF
TRBV7-2	TRBJ2-5	-	-	TGTGCCAGCAGTCCCGACAGTAGGAAAGAGACCCAGTACTTC	CASSPDSRKETQYF
TRBV11-2	TRBJ1-2	-	-	TGTGCCAGCAGCTTAGTAGCAGGGGTTCATGGCTACACCTTC	CASSLVAGVHGYTF
TRBV7-2	TRBJ2-6	-	once	TGTGCCAGCAGCCCCGTCTCTGGGGCCAACGTCCTGACTTTC	CASSPVSGANVLTF